This entry lists 32 T cell receptor beta chains sequenced from one sample in a study of cytomegalovirus exposure and HLA in healthy donors. PCR used 60 Vbeta primers and 13 Jbeta primers. TCRdb's table, derived via immunoSEQ multiplex PCR, lists solely in-frame clones and lacks some. The sample table includes around 110,000 clones. The specimen sequenced was PBMCs. The origin of the receptors is a man aged 25-45 years in good health and CMV-seronegative.

This chain uses TRBV10-3 with TRBJ1-6, with D tentatively TRBD1 (6 bases). The CDR3 is made up of 15 amino acids. CDR1 is ENHRY, CDR2 SYGVKD, per germline. Trimming took 4 bases from V and 8 from J, leaving 15 bases between them. The chain's CDR3 is CAISGQDSAYSPLHF. Written as DNA, the CDR3 is TGTGCCATCAGTGGACAGGATTCGGCATATTCACCCCTCCACTTT.

Written as DNA, the CDR3 is TGTGCCAGCAGTTCACCCGGGACAGGCGGAAACACCATATATTTT. As protein: CASSSPGTGGNTIYF. The V and J genes are TRBV7-9 and TRBJ1-3; 8 positions match TRBD1. This CDR3 contains 15 residues. J lost 4 bases, V lost 6 bases, and 8 bases had no gene match. Germline CDR1 reads SEHNR; CDR2 reads FQNEAQ (reference sequence).

CDR3: CASSFQPGQAPDTQYF. CDR3 coding DNA: TGCGCCAGCAGCTTCCAGCCGGGACAGGCCCCAGATACGCAGTATTTT. The J gene is TRBJ2-3, the V gene TRBV4-3, with TRBD1 matching over 8 bases. The CDR3 length is 16 residues. Germline V gives CDR1 LGHNA, CDR2 YSLEER. Losses at the gene ends were 5 bases for V and 4 bases for J; bases not matched to a gene: 11.

The chain uses TRBV18 and TRBJ2-7, with 14 bases fitting TRBD2. This CDR3 region has 15 residues. The V gene end was trimmed by 6 bases and the J gene end by 2 bases; junction bases not matched to a gene: 3. Germline V gene sequence: CDR1 KGHSH, CDR2 LQKENI. The CDR3 is CASSQTSGGAYEQYF. CDR3 nucleotides: TGTGCCAGCTCGCAGACTAGCGGGGGGGCCTACGAGCAGTACTTC.

The genes are TRBV28 and TRBJ2-2; a possible D gene is TRBD2 (6 bases). The CDR3 loop spans 15 amino acids. Between the trimmed V and J ends, which lost 5 bases and 7 bases, there was a span of 17 bases. The germline V gene encodes CDR1 MDHEN and CDR2 SYDVKM. CDR3 loop: CASSPTTSKHGELFF. CDR3 in DNA: TGTGCCAGCAGTCCCACGACTAGTAAACACGGGGAGCTGTTTTTT.

The rearrangement links TRBV4-3 to TRBJ2-1, with 12 bases fitting TRBD1. V gave up 1 base and J gave up 6 bases; unmatched junction bases: 1. Germline V gene sequence: CDR1 LGHNA, CDR2 YSLEER. The CDR3 extends over 15 amino acids. CDR3 amino acids: CASSQGGQGANEQFF. Here the CDR3 DNA reads TGCGCCAGCAGCCAAGGGGGACAGGGGGCCAATGAGCAGTTCTTC.

The J gene is TRBJ1-6, the V gene TRBV27, with 11 bases matching TRBD1. The CDR3 is made up of 16 amino acids. The V and J ends lost 1 base and 9 bases, in that order; junction bases with no gene match: 5. CDR1 MNHEY and CDR2 SMNVEV come from the germline V gene (reference sequence). The DNA for the CDR3 is TGTGCCAGCAGTTTATATGGGACAGGGGGTGGTTCACCCCTCCACTTT. It codes for CASSLYGTGGGSPLHF.

The chain recombines TRBV19 with TRBJ2-5; 8 bases align to TRBD2. The CDR3 sequence is 14 residues long. The V gene end was trimmed by 7 bases and the J gene end by 5 bases; junction bases not matched to a gene: 9. Germline-derived CDR1 and CDR2 are LNHDA and SQIVND (reference sequence). CDR3 DNA sequence: TGTGCCAGTAACCTACGGGGGGGGGAGGAGACCCAGTACTTC. This sequence encodes CASNLRGGEETQYF. Full variable domain (remainder filled in from reference TRBV19 and TRBJ2-5): DGGITQSPKYLFRKEGQNVTLSCEQNLNHDAMYWYRQDPGQGLRLIYYSQIVNDFQKGDIAEGYSVSREKKESFPLTVTSAQKNPTAFYLCASNLRGGEETQYFGPGTRLLVL.

The rearrangement links TRBV6-5 to TRBJ2-1, with D perhaps being TRBD1 or TRBD2 (6 bases each). Per the germline V gene, CDR1 is MNHEY and CDR2 is SVGAGI. V was clipped by 10 bases and J by 8 bases, with 21 bases between them. This CDR3 contains 14 residues. CDR3 nucleotides: TGTGCCACCAGGAGGGGAACAGGGATCTATGAGCAGTTCTTC. It codes for CATRRGTGIYEQFF.

V is TRBV5-4 and J is TRBJ2-7; D possibly corresponds to TRBD1 (6 bases). The V end lost 4 bases, the J end lost 0 bases, and 14 bases lay between the germline ends. Germline values: CDR1 SGHNT, CDR2 YYREEE (reference sequence). This CDR3 has 15 amino acids. CDR3 sequence reads: CASSRAGASSYEQYF. Here the CDR3 DNA reads TGTGCCAGCAGCCGGGCAGGGGCAAGCTCCTACGAGCAGTACTTC.

The CDR3 reads CASPGGPSGTEAFF. CDR3 coding DNA: TGTGCCAGCCCAGGGGGCCCTTCAGGGACTGAAGCTTTCTTT. The chain recombines TRBV6-5 with TRBJ1-1, with 8 bases aligning to TRBD1. V dropped 8 bases and J dropped 5; count of bases not matched to a gene: 10. The CDR3 sequence is 14 residues long. The germline V gene encodes CDR1 MNHEY and CDR2 SVGAGI.

The chain is built from TRBV4-2 and TRBJ2-6; tentative D call: TRBD1 (6 bases). V lost 0 bases, J lost 4 bases, and 16 bases lay in between. The CDR3 covers 18 residues. Per the germline V gene, CDR1 is LGHNA and CDR2 is YNFKEQ. The chain's CDR3 is CASSQEGRTGSGANVLTF. CDR3 in DNA: TGTGCCAGCAGCCAAGAGGGGAGAACAGGGTCCGGGGCCAACGTCCTGACTTTC.

V gene TRBV27 combines with J gene TRBJ1-1; D is possibly TRBD1 (6 bases). Germline CDR1 reads MNHEY; CDR2 reads SMNVEV (reference sequence). CDR3 length equals 13 residues. Trimming removed 5 bases at V and 2 bases at J, with 9 bases between. Here the CDR3 reads CASSRRGNTEAFF. The CDR3 DNA reads as TGTGCCAGCAGTCGCAGGGGAAACACTGAAGCTTTCTTT.

The chain employs TRBV6-4 and TRBJ1-1; the D is unclear. The V and J ends lost 0 bases and 6 bases respectively, with 11 bases between them. The CDR3 spans 14 residues. The germline V gene has CDR1 MRHNA and CDR2 SNTAGT. The CDR3 DNA sequence: TGTGCCAGCAGTGACTCGAGTCGGGGATCTGAAGCTTTCTTT. Protein: CASSDSSRGSEAFF.

The chain has TRBV5-1 and TRBJ1-3; no reliable D call. Trimming left V 3 bases short and J 1 base short, with 14 bases between. The CDR3 has 16 amino acids. From germline, CDR1 is SGHRS and CDR2 YFSETQ. The CDR3 loop reads CASSYLTTGSGNTIYF. The CDR3 bases are TGCGCCAGCAGCTACCTAACGACGGGATCTGGAAACACCATATATTTT.

V usage is TRBV19 and J usage is TRBJ2-5; 9 positions match TRBD1. This CDR3 is 15 amino acids long. Germline V gene sequence: CDR1 LNHDA, CDR2 SQIVND (reference sequence). V trimming: 4 bases; J trimming: 5 bases; junction bases outside the gene matches: 8. CDR3 region: CASSRLQGQGETQYF. The CDR3 DNA reads as TGTGCCAGTAGTAGACTCCAAGGACAGGGGGAGACCCAGTACTTC.

The J gene is TRBJ1-2, the V gene TRBV5-1; 7 bases match TRBD1. J lost 3 bases, V lost 0 bases, and 8 bases had no gene match. Per germline, CDR1 SGHRS and CDR2 YFSETQ. The CDR3 has 16 amino acids. CDR3 residues: CASSLGPSGQDYGYTF. The CDR3 nucleotides are TGCGCCAGCAGCTTGGGTCCGAGTGGACAGGACTATGGCTACACCTTC.

The rearrangement joins TRBV19 to TRBJ1-1; possible D gene TRBD1, 6 bases. V lost 6 bases to trimming and J lost 5 bases, with 13 bases between them. Germline lookup yields CDR1 LNHDA and CDR2 SQIVND (reference sequence). This CDR3 contains 13 residues. Written as DNA, the CDR3 is TGTGCCAGTAGAGAACAGGGTAGGACTGAAGCTTTCTTT. This encodes CASREQGRTEAFF.

V gene TRBV7-2 combines with J gene TRBJ1-1; D unclear. V was trimmed by 1 base and J by 5 bases, leaving 14 bases between them. The length of the CDR3 is 15 residues. Germline V gene lookup returns CDR1 SGHTA and CDR2 FQGNSA. This chain's CDR3 is CASSLDLGVWTEAFF. The CDR3 bases are TGTGCCAGCAGCTTAGATCTGGGAGTGTGGACTGAAGCTTTCTTT.

The J gene is TRBJ1-1, the V gene TRBV28; 7 bases map to TRBD1. Germline loops: CDR1 MDHEN, CDR2 SYDVKM. This CDR3 has 11 amino acids. Trimming cost V 6 bases and J 7 bases; bases outside gene matches: 2. The chain's CDR3 is CASRWDSEAFF. The DNA of the CDR3 is TGTGCCAGCAGATGGGACAGTGAAGCTTTCTTT.

The rearrangement uses TRBV14 and TRBJ2-2; possibly TRBD1 for D (6 bases). Trimming stripped 3 bases from V and 3 bases from J, with 11 bases between. CDR1 and CDR2 (germline): SGHDN, FVKESK. The CDR3 consists of 15 residues. CDR3 protein: CASSQGDTHTGELFF. CDR3 coding DNA: TGTGCCAGCAGCCAGGGGGACACACACACCGGGGAGCTGTTTTTT. The full variable domain, completed using reference TRBV14 and TRBJ2-2, is EAGVTQFPSHSVIEKGQTVTLRCDPISGHDNLYWYRRVMGKEIKFLLHFVKESKQDESGMPNNRFLAERTGGTYSTLKVQPAELEDSGVYFCASSQGDTHTGELFFGEGSRLTVL.

The CDR3 DNA reads as TGTGCCAGCAGCTTAGCCCTGAGCTCCTACAATGAGCAGTTCTTC. It specifies CASSLALSSYNEQFF. The chain has TRBV7-3 and TRBJ2-1; D not resolved. The V end lost 2 bases, the J end lost 0 bases, and 8 bases lay between the germline ends. This CDR3 is built from 15 residues. The germline gives CDR1 SGHTA, CDR2 FQGTGA.

V gene TRBV6-6 combines with J gene TRBJ2-1; 11 nucleotides agree with TRBD2. Losses at the gene ends were 9 bases for V and 9 bases for J; bases not matched to a gene: 10. In germline, CDR1 is MNHNY, CDR2 SVGAGI (reference sequence). This CDR3 has 14 amino acids. This CDR3 is CASWLAGGQGEQFF. In DNA, the CDR3 is TGTGCCAGTTGGTTAGCGGGGGGGCAGGGTGAGCAGTTCTTC.

The V and J genes are TRBV18 and TRBJ1-1, with D possibly TRBD1 on 5 matching bases. Trimming shortened V by 4 bases and J by 2 bases, and 8 bases separated the two germline ends. The CDR3 loop spans 13 amino acids. Germline V gene sequence: CDR1 KGHSH, CDR2 LQKENI. CDR3 bases: TGTGCCAGCTCACGACAGCATAACACTGAAGCTTTCTTT. This translates into CASSRQHNTEAFF.

This chain uses TRBV18 with TRBJ2-1; no firm D call. The CDR3 is made up of 15 amino acids. Looked up from germline, CDR1 is KGHSH and CDR2 is LQKENI. The V end was cut by 5 bases, the J end by 2 bases, with 13 bases between. As DNA, the CDR3 is TGTGCCAGCTCAGCGACATTGGTCACCTACAATGAGCAGTTCTTC. This translates into CASSATLVTYNEQFF.

The chain recombines TRBV18 with TRBJ2-1; TRBD2 aligns across 9 bases. The CDR3 contains 16 residues. J was trimmed by 4 bases and V by 3 bases; bases with no gene match: 7. Germline CDR1 and CDR2: KGHSH and LQKENI. CDR3 sequence: CASSPPAGGQYNEQFF. The CDR3 DNA is TGTGCCAGCTCACCCCCGGCGGGGGGGCAGTACAATGAGCAGTTCTTC.

The CDR3 DNA sequence: TGCGCCAGCAGCTTGGCGGGGATGAACACTGAAGCTTTCTTT. It yields the protein CASSLAGMNTEAFF. This chain connects TRBV5-1 to TRBJ1-1, with D unresolved. V lost 0 bases and J 0 bases, leaving 6 bases between the germline ends. The germline CDR1 and CDR2 sequences are SGHRS and YFSETQ. The CDR3 totals 14 residues.

The chain uses TRBV2 and TRBJ2-2, with 7 bases identical to TRBD2. J gave up 0 bases and V 1 base, and 2 bases lay outside the gene matches. The germline V gene encodes CDR1 SNHLY and CDR2 FYNNEI. CDR3 length equals 16 residues. CDR3 region: CASSEVSGSNTGELFF. The CDR3 bases are TGTGCCAGCAGTGAAGTTAGCGGGTCGAACACCGGGGAGCTGTTTTTT.

The V call is TRBV9, the J call TRBJ2-3, with 13 bases that match TRBD2. This CDR3 is built from 17 residues. V was pared by 4 bases and J by 4 bases, with 9 bases of the junction left unmatched. Per the germline V gene, CDR1 is SGDLS and CDR2 is YYNGEE. CDR3 nucleotides: TGTGCCAGCAGCCCCACACTAGCGGGGGGGCGTGCAGATACGCAGTATTTT. It is translated as CASSPTLAGGRADTQYF.

About this clone itself: An end of the junction differs from the germline gene, which may be a read error. The rearrangement uses TRBV4-2 and TRBJ2-3, with 9 nucleotides matching TRBD2. The length of the CDR3 is 16 residues. Germline CDR1 is LGHNA and CDR2 is YNFKEQ. CDR3 loop: CASSEDGGGARDTQYF. CDR3 nucleotide sequence: TGTGCCAGCAGCGAAGACGGCGGGGGGGCCAGAGATACGCAGTATTTT.

The V and J genes are TRBV18 and TRBJ2-5, with D possibly being TRBD2 (5 bases). The CDR3 totals 14 residues. Deletions cut 4 bases from V and 2 bases from J, with 11 bases between. CDR1 and CDR2 from the germline V gene are KGHSH and LQKENI. CDR3 DNA sequence: TGTGCCAGCTCACGAGGACTCTCACAAGAGACCCAGTACTTC. The encoded protein is CASSRGLSQETQYF.

This clone is classed as medium-sized by frequency. This chain links TRBV19 with TRBJ1-3; D is perhaps TRBD1 (6 bases). Germline V gives CDR1 LNHDA, CDR2 SQIVND (reference sequence). The CDR3 has 18 amino acids. V was pared by 6 bases and J by 6 bases, with 27 bases between. The CDR3 bases are TGTGCCAGTAGCCCGACAGGTATCTGGTATCTTCGAACAAACACCATATATTTT. As protein: CASSPTGIWYLRTNTIYF.